The 3 T cell receptor beta chains below all came from one sample that was sequenced in a study of blood T cell repertoires in COVID-19. Some clones are missing from TCRdb's copy, which holds only in-frame ones; the method was immunoSEQ multiplex PCR. The table lists around 270,000 clones, roughly 84% of them singletons. The sample was peripheral blood. Receptor source: a woman aged 40 to 55 who had recovered from COVID-19.

The chain recombines TRBV9 with TRBJ2-1; 9 bases are shared with TRBD2. V gave up 3 bases and J gave up 8 bases; unmatched junction bases: 12. This CDR3 has 16 amino acids. Germline CDR1 SGDLS, CDR2 YYNGEE. CDR3 amino acids: CASSATPSGVADEQFF. The CDR3 coding sequence is TGTGCCAGCAGCGCTACACCTAGCGGGGTAGCAGATGAGCAGTTCTTC.

This chain joins TRBV6-5 and TRBJ1-1; the D gene is possibly TRBD1 (5 bases). V shed 5 bases and J shed 0 bases, with 7 bases lying between them. This CDR3 is 13 amino acids long. Germline V CDR1 and CDR2: MNHEY, SVGAGI. The CDR3 sequence is CASSTTVNTEAFF. The CDR3 DNA follows: TGTGCCAGCAGTACGACAGTGAACACTGAAGCTTTCTTT.

V gene TRBV11-1 combines with J gene TRBJ1-2; 7 bases are shared with TRBD1. The CDR3 has 15 residues. The V gene end was trimmed by 5 bases and the J gene end by 3 bases; junction bases not matched to a gene: 9. Germline CDR1 and CDR2: SGHAT and FQDESV (reference sequence). The CDR3 DNA sequence: TGTGCCAGCAGCGTCCGGGACAGTAGGCACTATGGCTACACCTTC. Translating it yields CASSVRDSRHYGYTF.